Shown below are 18 T cell receptor beta chains from a single sample sequenced in a study of human T cells and chemical hapten exposure. TCRdb passed the RACE reads through MiXCR, listing each CDR3 protein once. The profile shows approximately 74,000 distinct CDR3 sequences, about 32% of them singletons. Time point in this sample: patch test 1, 2 weeks after DPC sensitization. Treatment noted: therapeutic diphenylcyclopropenone sensitization with weekly scalp DPC. The specimen comprised whole blood, sampled in connection with sensitization to the hapten diphenylcyclopropenone (DPC). The receptors stem from a man aged 35 to 55 with alopecia areata. Some clones in this sample may be carry-over from other donors' samples.

In its sample, this clonotype was seen a few times. The chain recombines TRBV7-9 with TRBJ2-3; 14 positions agree with TRBD2. CDR1 and CDR2 (germline): SEHNR, FQNEAQ (reference sequence). The ends lost 5 bases at V and 4 bases at J; junction bases unmatched: 11. The CDR3 totals 18 residues. The CDR3: CASSPPRLAGGPADTQYF. The CDR3 DNA follows: TGTGCCAGCAGCCCCCCCCGACTAGCGGGAGGGCCGGCAGATACGCAGTATTTT.

The chain uses TRBV18 and TRBJ2-3; 10 nucleotides line up with TRBD2. After removal of 0 bases from V and 2 bases from J, the junction contained 2 bases not matched to a gene. The CDR3 is 16 amino acids. Germline values: CDR1 KGHSH, CDR2 LQKENI. The CDR3 region is CASSPPLAGPTDTQYF. The DNA for the CDR3 is TGTGCCAGCTCACCACCACTAGCGGGGCCCACAGATACGCAGTATTTT.

This rearrangement joins TRBV7-9 to TRBJ2-7; D might be TRBD1 or TRBD2, each matching 5 bases. Trimming removed 5 bases at V and 7 bases at J, with 9 bases between. This CDR3 has 11 amino acids. In germline, CDR1 is SEHNR, CDR2 FQNEAQ (reference sequence). CDR3 coding DNA: TGTGCCAGCAGCCCGGGACGTGAGCAGTACTTC. As protein: CASSPGREQYF.

The chain combines TRBV29-1 with TRBJ2-7, with TRBD2 identical over 8 bases. CDR3 length equals 16 residues. V shed 1 base, J shed 5 bases, and the junction held 13 bases outside the gene matches. CDR1 SQVTM and CDR2 ANQGSEA come from the germline V gene. The CDR3 DNA reads as TGCAGCGTTGAAGGGGTAGCGAACGGGAGGGCCGACGAGCAGTACTTC. Residues: CSVEGVANGRADEQYF.

This clonotype was seen a handful of times. The gene calls are TRBV12-3 or TRBV12-4 and TRBJ2-7; 9 bases match TRBD1. CDR3 size: 15 residues. V trimming: 7 bases; J trimming: 6 bases; junction bases outside the gene matches: 13. CDR3 residues: CASNTGGTGRSEQYF. The CDR3 DNA reads TGTGCCAGCAACACAGGCGGGACAGGGAGATCCGAGCAGTACTTC.

A note on this clonotype: It is likely a read error, because the conserved phenylalanine at the end of the CDR3 is missing. V and J are TRBV7-8 and TRBJ2-7; TRBD2 might be the D (5 bases). Trimming shortened V by 1 base and J by 0 bases, and 16 bases separated the two germline ends. Looked up from germline, CDR1 is SGHVS and CDR2 is FQNEAQ. This CDR3 has 17 residues. The CDR3 reads CASSLVLSSRNSYEQYS. The CDR3 DNA follows: TGTGCCAGCAGCTTAGTATTGTCTAGCCGAAACTCCTACGAGCAGTACTCC.

This clonotype turned up a few times. The chain recombines TRBV2 with TRBJ1-4; perhaps TRBD1 as D (5 bases). With 2 bases removed from V and 8 bases from J, the gap between germline ends came to 15 bases. In germline, CDR1 is SNHLY, CDR2 FYNNEI. This CDR3 contains 15 residues. Here the CDR3 reads CASSESTGGSEKLFF. CDR3 DNA: TGTGCCAGCAGTGAATCTACAGGAGGGTCGGAAAAACTGTTTTTT.

This clonotype has more than one count but fewer than ten. The chain is built from TRBV3-1 and TRBJ2-2; D is unresolved. Deletions cut 3 bases from V and 8 bases from J, with 4 bases between. CDR1 is LGHDT, CDR2 YNNKEL, per germline (reference sequence). The CDR3 contains 11 residues. The CDR3 loop is CASSQRGELFF. Written as DNA, the CDR3 is TGTGCCAGCAGCCAGAGAGGGGAGCTGTTTTTT.

V and J are TRBV28 and TRBJ2-1, with 9 bases identical to TRBD1. CDR3 length: 13 residues. Germline trimming cut 5 bases from V and 6 bases from J; bases unmatched to any gene: 2. Germline V gives CDR1 MDHEN, CDR2 SYDVKM. The CDR3 bases are TGTGCCAGCAGTAGGGACAGGGTCAATGAGCAGTTCTTC. Translated, it gives CASSRDRVNEQFF.

The rearrangement links TRBV7-2 to TRBJ2-4; 9 nucleotides align to TRBD2. Per the germline V gene, CDR1 is SGHTA and CDR2 is FQGNSA. The CDR3 has 16 amino acids. J lost 8 bases, V lost 4 bases, and 12 bases had no gene match. Here the CDR3 reads CASSSTPLSGRDIQYF. CDR3 DNA sequence: TGTGCCAGCAGCTCGACACCCCTTAGCGGGAGAGACATTCAGTACTTC.

The chain joins TRBV7-6 to TRBJ2-5, with D unclear. CDR3 length equals 11 residues. Germline-derived CDR1 and CDR2 are SGHVS and FNYEAQ. V lost 5 bases and J 4 bases, leaving 5 bases between the germline ends. The CDR3 bases are TGTGCCAGCAGCGCACGAGAGACCCAGTACTTC. Amino acids: CASSARETQYF.

This clonotype ranks as large (0.1 to 1%). This chain's CDR3 is CASSEDPVFYEQYF. In DNA, the CDR3 is TGTGCCAGCAGTGAAGACCCGGTTTTTTACGAGCAGTACTTC. The rearrangement links TRBV2 to TRBJ2-7; D gene uncertain. Trimming cost V 1 base and J 4 bases, with 11 bases left between them. The CDR3 runs to 14 residues. CDR1 SNHLY and CDR2 FYNNEI come from the germline V gene.

The V gene is TRBV28, the J gene TRBJ1-4, with D unclear. The CDR3 is 15 amino acids. CDR1 MDHEN and CDR2 SYDVKM come from the germline V gene. The V end was cut by 3 bases, the J end by 0 bases, with 8 bases between. CDR3 DNA sequence: TGTGCCAGCAGTTTTGTCGGGACAACTAATGAAAAACTGTTTTTT. The encoded protein is CASSFVGTTNEKLFF.

This clonotype was recorded once. The CDR3 DNA is TGTGCCAGCAGGCAAGGGTACGAGCAGTACTTC. Its translation: CASRQGYEQYF. The J gene is TRBJ2-7, the V gene TRBV6-5; no definite D call. The length of the CDR3 is 11 residues. Germline V CDR1 and CDR2: MNHEY, SVGAGI. The germline V and J ends were trimmed by 6 bases and 4 bases, with 7 bases remaining between them.

This clonotype occurred a few times. The chain uses TRBV27 and TRBJ1-2, with D hard to call. This CDR3 spans 11 amino acids. V lost 5 bases to trimming and J lost 8 bases, with 9 bases between them. Looked up from germline, CDR1 is MNHEY and CDR2 is SMNVEV (reference sequence). DNA for the CDR3: TGTGCCAGCAGTCCCCCCCTAGGCTACACCTTC. Its protein is CASSPPLGYTF.

V is TRBV3-1 and J is TRBJ2-7; D remains unclear. Germline lookup yields CDR1 LGHDT and CDR2 YNNKEL (reference sequence). Trimming cost V 0 bases and J 5 bases, with 11 bases left between them. This CDR3 is built from 14 residues. CDR3 loop: CASSQEVGHNEQYF. The CDR3 DNA is TGTGCCAGCAGCCAAGAGGTAGGGCACAACGAGCAGTACTTC.

The chain links TRBV11-2 to TRBJ2-7; the D is unclear. Germline CDR1 and CDR2: SGHAT and FQNNGV. The V end was cut by 4 bases, the J end by 4 bases, with 8 bases between. This CDR3 has 12 residues. CDR3 protein: CASSSGLYEQYF. DNA for the CDR3: TGTGCCAGCAGCTCGGGCCTTTACGAGCAGTACTTC.

The rearrangement uses TRBV12-3 or TRBV12-4 and TRBJ2-7; D unclear. CDR3 length: 12 residues. Between the trimmed V and J ends, which lost 3 bases and 2 bases, there was a span of 5 bases. CDR3 region: CASSLTPYEQYF. CDR3 DNA: TGTGCCAGCAGTTTGACCCCCTACGAGCAGTACTTC.